This T cell receptor beta chain was recorded in a study of shared clonotypes between healthy human individuals. Findings of the study overall: An effect of sequencing depth on clonotype sharing among donors was expected. Donors were few, which limited the genetic and exposure-history diversity represented. Some clonotypes were shared by all four sorted-subset donors, while others were not shared. The non-shared ones had lower generation probabilities than the shared ones.

The assay used deep level. Clones were read by immunoSEQ multiplex PCR, and TCRdb kept only the in-frame ones, dropping some. The table lists around 1 million clones, 60% to 85% of them singletons. The CDR3 covers 12 residues. V was clipped by 10 bases and J by 10 bases, with 19 bases between them. In germline, CDR1 is MDHEN, CDR2 SYDVKM. Note on this clone: Its antigen is unidentified.

This chain links TRBV28 with TRBJ2-5; D is possibly TRBD2 (6 bases). Sequencing used memory CD4+ T cells sorted from blood. The subset denotes: CD45RA-negative fraction. The sequence was obtained from a man aged 18 to 30 in good health. CDR3 loop: CAISGGERIQYF. The CDR3 bases are TGTGCCATCTCCGGCGGGGAACGAATCCAGTACTTC.